Following are 28 T cell receptor beta chains from one sample sequenced in a study of shared T cell receptors in the human thymus (dated by TCRdb to 2020 to 2022). The method behind the library was the immunoSEQ multiplex PCR assay. The source is immuneACCESS, and TCRdb retained only in-frame sequences with V and J called. Part of the clones is not carried over; for the studies checked, unresolved V genes explain less than half of this, and the remainder is unexplained. Counted in this sample were hundreds of thousands of clones; over 75% of them appeared once. The top ten hold 0.01% of the sample. The sample also formed part of further work on human thymus T cells.

The source material was thymocytes. These receptors were taken from a boy under three years old with a congenital heart defect. Donor details come from another sample of the same person, matched by shared clones.

This chain links TRBV19 with TRBJ2-3, with TRBD2 matching over 11 bases. The V gene end was trimmed by 1 base and the J gene end by 0 bases; junction bases not matched to a gene: 0. This CDR3 has 16 amino acids. In germline, CDR1 is LNHDA, CDR2 SQIVND (reference sequence). The CDR3 region has the DNA TGTGCCAGTAGTATAGGACTAGCGGGAAGCACAGATACGCAGTATTTT. Protein: CASSIGLAGSTDTQYF.

The chain has TRBV28 and TRBJ2-5, with 16 bases identical to TRBD2. Germline CDR1 reads MDHEN; CDR2 reads SYDVKM. V lost 1 base, J lost 3 bases, and 2 bases stayed unmatched. The CDR3 has 17 amino acids. The DNA for the CDR3 is TGTGCCAGCAGTTTATCCGGGACTAGCGGGAGGGAAGAGACCCAGTACTTC. Protein product: CASSLSGTSGREETQYF.

The J gene is TRBJ2-7, the V gene TRBV27; weak D call: TRBD1 (6 bases). In germline, CDR1 is MNHEY, CDR2 SMNVEV (reference sequence). Trimming shortened V by 0 bases and J by 3 bases, and 12 bases separated the two germline ends. The CDR3 contains 15 residues. Written as DNA, the CDR3 is TGTGCCAGCAGTTTATCAGGGGGAGTACGCTACGAGCAGTACTTC. Translation gives CASSLSGGVRYEQYF.

The chain uses TRBV5-5 and TRBJ2-7; 7 bases line up with TRBD2. The junction had 13 bases not matched to a gene; V was cut back by 3 bases and J by 4 bases. Germline V CDR1 and CDR2: SGHKS, YYEKEE (reference sequence). The CDR3 totals 16 residues. CDR3 protein: CASSSTFGTIDYEQYF. Written as DNA, the CDR3 is TGTGCCAGCAGCTCAACCTTCGGGACTATAGATTACGAGCAGTACTTC.

This clone was recorded only once. The CDR3 coding sequence is TGTGCCTGGAGTGTCTCAAGCATGAACACTGAAGCTTTCTTT. Protein product: CAWSVSSMNTEAFF. The chain is built from TRBV30 and TRBJ1-1; D remains unclear. This CDR3 is 14 amino acids long. CDR1 and CDR2 (germline): GTSNPN, SVGIG (reference sequence). V was cut by 0 bases and J by 0 bases, with 8 bases left in between. Full variable domain (outside the CDR3, taken from reference TRBV30 and TRBJ1-1): SQTIHQWPATLVQPVGSPLSLECTVEGTSNPNLYWYRQAAGRGLQLLFYSVGIGQISSEVPQNLSASRPQDRQFILSSKKLLLSDSGFYLCAWSVSSMNTEAFFGQGTRLTVV.

This chain joins TRBV5-5 and TRBJ1-2, with D possibly being TRBD1 (6 bases). Trimming removed 1 base at V and 5 bases at J, with 12 bases between. The CDR3 contains 14 residues. In germline, CDR1 is SGHKS, CDR2 YYEKEE (reference sequence). The CDR3 bases are TGTGCCAGCAGCTTGTATAAGGGGGGGTATGGCTACACCTTC. Translation: CASSLYKGGYGYTF. The variable domain in full, with the rest retrieved from reference TRBV5-5 and TRBJ1-2, is DAGVTQSPTHLIKTRGQQVTLRCSPISGHKSVSWYQQVLGQGPQFIFQYYEKEERGRGNFPDRFSARQFPNYSSELNVNALLLGDSALYLCASSLYKGGYGYTFGSGTRLTVV.

This clone showed up just a few times. V usage is TRBV6-6 and J usage is TRBJ1-1; tentative D call: TRBD1 (5 bases). Trimming took off 0 bases at V and 0 bases at J, with 8 bases between the two ends. Per the germline V gene, CDR1 is MNHNY and CDR2 is SVGAGI (reference sequence). The CDR3 totals 15 residues. CDR3 sequence reads: CASSYSGRVNTEAFF. The CDR3 DNA reads TGTGCCAGCAGTTACTCTGGCAGGGTGAACACTGAAGCTTTCTTT.

This CDR3 is CASSPDTNPYEQYF. DNA of the CDR3: TGTGCCAGCAGCCCGGACACCAACCCCTACGAGCAGTACTTC. The V gene is TRBV27, the J gene TRBJ2-7; D might be TRBD1 (5 bases). The length of the CDR3 is 14 residues. Trimming took off 6 bases at V and 2 bases at J, with 14 bases between the two ends. CDR1 and CDR2 from the germline V gene are MNHEY and SMNVEV (reference sequence).

The genes are TRBV2 and TRBJ2-7, with a tentative D call TRBD1 (6 bases). The germline CDR1 and CDR2 sequences are SNHLY and FYNNEI. With 9 bases removed from V and 6 bases from J, the gap between germline ends came to 15 bases. The CDR3 runs to 12 residues. The CDR3 reads CARHRVLSEQYF. Written as DNA, the CDR3 is TGTGCCAGACACAGGGTTTTAAGCGAGCAGTACTTC.

The gene calls are TRBV19 and TRBJ2-3; 9 nucleotides line up with TRBD2. Germline V gene data show CDR1 as LNHDA and CDR2 as SQIVND (reference sequence). J gave up 6 bases and V 1 base, and 8 bases lay outside the gene matches. The CDR3 is 16 amino acids. DNA for the CDR3: TGTGCCAGTAGTATAGTTAGCGGGAGCCGTCCCGATACGCAGTATTTT. Its protein product is CASSIVSGSRPDTQYF. Supplemented by reference TRBV19 and TRBJ2-3, the full variable domain reads DGGITQSPKYLFRKEGQNVTLSCEQNLNHDAMYWYRQDPGQGLRLIYYSQIVNDFQKGDIAEGYSVSREKKESFPLTVTSAQKNPTAFYLCASSIVSGSRPDTQYFGPGTRLTVL.

This chain joins TRBV5-4 and TRBJ2-7; 8 bases align to TRBD2. In germline, CDR1 is SGHNT, CDR2 YYREEE (reference sequence). The CDR3 sequence is 18 residues long. Trimming took 2 bases from V and 0 from J; bases not matched to a gene: 13. This chain's CDR3 is CASSFESSGEGTSYEQYF. CDR3 bases: TGTGCCAGCAGCTTTGAGAGTAGCGGGGAGGGGACCTCCTACGAGCAGTACTTC.

The chain links TRBV18 to TRBJ1-2, with 7 bases aligning to TRBD1. V was clipped by 4 bases and J by 4 bases; unmatched bases: 18. This CDR3 region has 18 residues. Germline V gene sequence: CDR1 KGHSH, CDR2 LQKENI. The CDR3 DNA reads as TGTGCCAGCTCACTACCCCCAACGCCGGGACAGTTGACCTATGGCTACACCTTC. Translating gives CASSLPPTPGQLTYGYTF.

This rearrangement joins TRBV30 to TRBJ1-1, with 7 bases lining up with TRBD1. The CDR3 totals 11 residues. V lost 6 bases, J lost 8 bases, and 6 bases stayed unmatched. Germline CDR1 GTSNPN, CDR2 SVGIG (reference sequence). The CDR3 coding sequence is TGTGCCTGTAAACAGGGGTCAGAAGCTTTCTTT. Its protein product is CACKQGSEAFF.

The rearrangement uses TRBV18 and TRBJ2-7, with 13 bases fitting TRBD2. V trimming: 3 bases; J trimming: 1 base; junction bases outside the gene matches: 15. Germline CDR1 is KGHSH and CDR2 is LQKENI. The CDR3 has 20 amino acids. As DNA, the CDR3 is TGTGCCAGCTCACCTAGGGGACTAGCGGGACGGATAGGAGGGTCCTACGAGCAGTACTTC. This sequence encodes CASSPRGLAGRIGGSYEQYF.

This clone was detected only a few times. The J gene is TRBJ2-1, the V gene TRBV2, with D possibly matching TRBD2 (5 bases). V was shortened by 5 bases and J by 7 bases, with 15 bases between the two germline ends. The CDR3 loop spans 14 amino acids. Per germline, CDR1 SNHLY and CDR2 FYNNEI. The CDR3 nucleotides read TGTGCCAGCAGTTTAGAGTTGAGAGGGAATGAGCAGTTCTTC. Encoded protein: CASSLELRGNEQFF.

This sequence joins TRBV7-2 and TRBJ2-7; D possibly corresponds to TRBD1 (6 bases). The CDR3 has 15 amino acids. CDR1 SGHTA and CDR2 FQGNSA come from the germline V gene. Trimming stripped 4 bases from V and 2 bases from J, with 15 bases between. CDR3 bases: TGTGCCAGCAGCTCCGACCTCACAGGGACCTACGAGCAGTACTTC. Its protein is CASSSDLTGTYEQYF.

The chain uses TRBV5-8 and TRBJ2-5; tentative D call: TRBD1 (6 bases). The CDR3 extends over 13 amino acids. Germline V gene lookup returns CDR1 SGHTS and CDR2 YDEGEE. The ends were cut back, 10 bases at V and 5 bases at J, with 18 bases in the middle. CDR3 amino acids: CAVSVGGVETQYF. The CDR3 DNA reads as TGTGCCGTATCTGTAGGGGGTGTGGAGACCCAGTACTTC.

The V gene is TRBV5-6, the J gene TRBJ1-1; no definite D call. CDR3 length equals 16 residues. Germline values: CDR1 SGHDT, CDR2 YYEEEE. Trimming removed 3 bases from V and 1 base from J, with 16 bases in between. The CDR3 protein is CASSCRGGPGNTEAFF. The CDR3, as DNA: TGTGCCAGCAGCTGCCGTGGAGGGCCGGGGAACACTGAAGCTTTCTTT.

V and J are TRBV20-1 and TRBJ2-5; D perhaps matches TRBD2 (5 bases). This CDR3 is built from 11 residues. Per the germline V gene, CDR1 is DFQATT and CDR2 is SNEGSKA (reference sequence). Between the trimmed V and J ends, which lost 2 bases and 11 bases, there was a span of 12 bases. The CDR3: CSARRSAEQYF. The CDR3 DNA is TGCAGTGCTAGAAGGTCAGCGGAGCAGTACTTC.

The CDR3 is CASSLWDREDSYGYTF. CDR3 coding DNA: TGTGCCAGCAGCTTATGGGACAGGGAAGATAGCTATGGCTACACCTTC. This chain joins TRBV7-8 and TRBJ1-2, with TRBD1 matching over 9 bases. Losses at the gene ends were 2 bases for V and 4 bases for J; bases not matched to a gene: 8. The CDR3 totals 16 residues. In germline, CDR1 is SGHVS, CDR2 FQNEAQ.

The chain joins TRBV27 to TRBJ2-1, with 12 bases identical to TRBD2. Trimming at V came to 4 bases and at J to 0 bases, leaving 1 base not matched to a gene. Germline assignment: CDR1 MNHEY and CDR2 SMNVEV (reference sequence). The CDR3 is 16 residues long. This chain's CDR3 is CASSSSGRVSYNEQFF. Written as DNA, the CDR3 is TGTGCCAGCAGTTCTAGCGGGAGGGTCTCCTACAATGAGCAGTTCTTC.

The chain recombines TRBV13 with TRBJ2-1; weak D call: TRBD2 (6 bases). The germline gives CDR1 PRHDT, CDR2 FYEKMQ (reference sequence). Trimming left V 5 bases short and J 8 bases short, with 16 bases between. This CDR3 is 14 amino acids long. The CDR3 nucleotides read TGTGCCAGCAGCCAGCCCTTATGGAGGGATGAGCAGTTCTTC. Its protein is CASSQPLWRDEQFF.

The V call is TRBV12-5, the J call TRBJ2-7; 10 bases match TRBD1. Germline V gives CDR1 LGHNT, CDR2 FRNRAP. The ends lost 5 bases at V and 6 bases at J; junction bases unmatched: 4. The length of the CDR3 is 13 residues. Here the CDR3 DNA reads TGTGCTAGTGGTACCGGGACAGGGGTCGAGCAGTACTTC. Its protein is CASGTGTGVEQYF.

V is TRBV11-2 and J is TRBJ1-2; D gene uncertain. With 0 bases removed from V and 0 bases from J, the gap between germline ends came to 11 bases. CDR3 size: 16 residues. Germline values: CDR1 SGHAT, CDR2 FQNNGV. The DNA for the CDR3 is TGTGCCAGCAGCTTAGATGAGGGAGCGGCTAACTATGGCTACACCTTC. Translated, it gives CASSLDEGAANYGYTF.

The chain carries TRBV11-2 and TRBJ2-7; D might be TRBD2 (5 bases). The V end lost 5 bases, the J end lost 0 bases, and 20 bases lay between the germline ends. Germline V lookup: CDR1 SGHAT, CDR2 FQNNGV. CDR3 size: 17 residues. CDR3 region: CASSAGGLGNFSYEQYF. The CDR3 DNA follows: TGTGCCAGCAGCGCGGGTGGGTTAGGCAACTTCTCCTACGAGCAGTACTTC. Filled out from reference TRBV11-2 and TRBJ2-7, the complete variable domain reads EAGVAQSPRYKIIEKRQSVAFWCNPISGHATLYWYQQILGQGPKLLIQFQNNGVVDDSQLPKDRFSAERLKGVDSTLKIQPAKLEDSAVYLCASSAGGLGNFSYEQYFGPGTRLTVT.

This chain joins TRBV19 and TRBJ1-5; 7 bases line up with TRBD1. Trimming cost V 2 bases and J 2 bases; bases outside gene matches: 12. Germline-derived CDR1 and CDR2 are LNHDA and SQIVND (reference sequence). CDR3 length: 18 amino acids. CDR3 amino acids: CASSISTQGPGGNQPQHF. CDR3 nucleotides: TGTGCCAGTAGTATATCTACACAGGGGCCGGGGGGCAATCAGCCCCAGCATTTT.

The rearrangement links TRBV5-8 to TRBJ2-1; the match to TRBD1 covers 9 bases. Per the germline V gene, CDR1 is SGHTS and CDR2 is YDEGEE. V trimming: 4 bases; J trimming: 7 bases; junction bases outside the gene matches: 9. This CDR3 has 15 residues. CDR3 nucleotide sequence: TGTGCCAGCAGCCTTGACAGGGGGGGCGGGAATGAGCAGTTCTTC. It yields the protein CASSLDRGGGNEQFF.

In its sample, this clone was seen a few times. The chain links TRBV29-1 to TRBJ1-2; D perhaps matches TRBD1 (5 bases). Between the trimmed V and J ends, which lost 4 bases and 5 bases, there was a span of 32 bases. The CDR3 consists of 19 residues. In germline, CDR1 is SQVTM, CDR2 ANQGSEA. CDR3 sequence: CSVGEGRVGNLRGQYGYTF. For the CDR3, the DNA is TGCAGCGTTGGGGAGGGGCGGGTAGGTAACTTACGCGGGCAGTATGGCTACACCTTC.